These T cell receptor beta chains were read from a single sample in a study of control samples from healthy donors and cancer patients. Measured with immunoSEQ multiplex PCR; TCRdb has only the in-frame clones, and not every one. The data contain more than 65,000 clones, roughly 80% of them singletons. The sample was blood. All receptors derive from a man aged 50 to 59 in good health. The CDR3 runs from the conserved cysteine through the conserved F or W. D genes are given only for firm matches. Clone sizes are given selectively: once, few, many, or a class where the clone is expanded.

v_call: TRBV7-2
j_call: TRBJ2-2
clone_size: NA
d_call: TRBD1
cdr3_nt: TGTGCCAGCAGCTTCGGGACAGGGGGTAACGGGGAGCTGTTTTTT
cdr3_aa: CASSFGTGGNGELFF

v_call: TRBV7-2
j_call: TRBJ1-1
clone_size: NA
d_call: TRBD1
cdr3_nt: TGTGCCAGCAGCCGCCGACAGGGCGTGAACACTGAAGCTTTCTTT
cdr3_aa: CASSRRQGVNTEAFF

v_call: TRBV9
j_call: TRBJ2-3
clone_size: once
d_call: NA
cdr3_nt: TGTGCCAGCAGCATACGGCATGCCAGGGAGGATACGCAGTATTTT
cdr3_aa: CASSIRHAREDTQYF

v_call: TRBV4-2
j_call: TRBJ2-2
clone_size: NA
d_call: NA
cdr3_nt: TGTGCCAGCAGCCATCTCCAGGGTGCCACCGGGGAGCTGTTTTTT
cdr3_aa: CASSHLQGATGELFF

v_call: TRBV30
j_call: TRBJ2-7
clone_size: NA
d_call: NA
cdr3_nt: TGTGCCTGGAGTGACTACCGCGAGCAGTACTTC
cdr3_aa: CAWSDYREQYF

v_call: TRBV24-1
j_call: TRBJ2-7
clone_size: NA
d_call: NA
cdr3_nt: TGTGCCACCAGTGACGCCCAAGAGGAGCAGTACTTC
cdr3_aa: CATSDAQEEQYF

v_call: TRBV28
j_call: TRBJ2-3
clone_size: NA
d_call: TRBD2
cdr3_nt: TGTGCCAGCAGTTTCCCCCGAGGCGGGAGGGTTGTTGGCACAGATACGCAGTATTTT
cdr3_aa: CASSFPRGGRVVGTDTQYF

v_call: TRBV4-2
j_call: TRBJ2-1
clone_size: NA
d_call: NA
cdr3_nt: TGTGCCAGCAGCCAAGAGTGGAGACTCCCCGGAGCGGAGCAGTTCTTC
cdr3_aa: CASSQEWRLPGAEQFF

v_call: TRBV5-8
j_call: TRBJ2-2
clone_size: NA
d_call: NA
cdr3_nt: TGTGCCAGCAGCCCGCGAACAGGGCCGAACACCGGGGAGCTGTTTTTT
cdr3_aa: CASSPRTGPNTGELFF

v_call: TRBV3-1/TRBV3-2
j_call: TRBJ1-1
clone_size: NA
d_call: NA
cdr3_nt: TGTGCCGGACGGGCTGCGGACACTGAAGCTTTCTTT
cdr3_aa: CAGRAADTEAFF